These 6 T cell receptor beta chains originate from one sample sequenced in a study of blood T cell repertoires in COVID-19. Generated by immunoSEQ multiplex PCR, the TCRdb table keeps only in-frame clones and is missing some. The data show about 65,000 clones, with roughly 77% seen just once and under 15% held by the top ten. Input material: peripheral blood. All receptors derive from a man older than 75 with acute or convalescent COVID-19.

The V and J genes are TRBV30 and TRBJ2-2; the D gene is possibly TRBD1 (6 bases). V lost 0 bases and J lost 2, with 10 bases in between. Germline assignment: CDR1 GTSNPN and CDR2 SVGIG (reference sequence). This CDR3 comprises 15 residues. CDR3 sequence reads: CAWSVLQGNTGELFF. DNA for the CDR3: TGTGCCTGGAGTGTACTACAGGGAAACACCGGGGAGCTGTTTTTT.

The chain couples TRBV15 to TRBJ1-6, with D perhaps matching TRBD1 (6 bases). The germline V gene has CDR1 LNHNV and CDR2 YYDKDF (reference sequence). Trimming removed 6 bases at V and 7 bases at J, with 10 bases between. CDR3 length: 13 amino acids. CDR3: CATSGTPNSPLHF. CDR3 sequence (DNA): TGTGCCACCAGTGGGACACCCAATTCACCCCTCCACTTT.

This clone was counted only a few times. The rearrangement joins TRBV6-5 to TRBJ2-2; 7 bases align to TRBD2. The CDR3 is made up of 14 amino acids. CDR1 is MNHEY and CDR2 is SVGAGI in the germline V gene. The V and J ends lost 6 bases and 7 bases, in that order; junction bases with no gene match: 8. The CDR3 is CASSETGGGGELFF. In DNA form, the CDR3 reads TGTGCCAGCAGCGAGACGGGGGGTGGCGGGGAGCTGTTTTTT.

V usage is TRBV6-5 and J usage is TRBJ2-7; TRBD2 might be the D (6 bases). CDR1 and CDR2 (germline): MNHEY, SVGAGI. The CDR3 is 16 residues long. Trimming took off 2 bases at V and 6 bases at J, with 20 bases between the two ends. The CDR3 is CASSYTGSGRGREQYF. CDR3 in DNA: TGTGCCAGCAGTTACACGGGATCAGGGCGGGGTCGCGAGCAGTACTTC.

The chain joins TRBV18 to TRBJ2-1; a weak D match, TRBD1 (6 bases). Germline V gene lookup returns CDR1 KGHSH and CDR2 LQKENI. The CDR3 length is 16 residues. V was clipped by 2 bases and J by 5 bases, with 16 bases between them. CDR3 nucleotides: TGTGCCAGCTCACCAAGGCAGGGGATAGGGGACAATGAGCAGTTCTTC. It is translated as CASSPRQGIGDNEQFF.

The chain uses TRBV19 and TRBJ1-5; unclear D gene. This CDR3 is built from 12 residues. V dropped 4 bases and J dropped 5 bases, with 6 bases sitting between them. Germline CDR1 LNHDA, CDR2 SQIVND (reference sequence). The CDR3 DNA reads TGTGCCAGTAGTAGCCGGTATCAGCCCCAGCATTTT. Encoded protein: CASSSRYQPQHF.